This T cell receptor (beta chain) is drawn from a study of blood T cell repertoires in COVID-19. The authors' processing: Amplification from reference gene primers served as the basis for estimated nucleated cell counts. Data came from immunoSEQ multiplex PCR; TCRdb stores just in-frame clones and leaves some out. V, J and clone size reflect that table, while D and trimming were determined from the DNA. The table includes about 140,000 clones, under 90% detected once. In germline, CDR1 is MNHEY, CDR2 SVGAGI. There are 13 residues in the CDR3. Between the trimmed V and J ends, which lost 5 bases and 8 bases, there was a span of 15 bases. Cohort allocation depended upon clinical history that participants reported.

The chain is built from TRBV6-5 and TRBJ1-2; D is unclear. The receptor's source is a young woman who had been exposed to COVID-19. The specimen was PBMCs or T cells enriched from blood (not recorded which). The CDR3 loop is CASSPYPRRGYTF. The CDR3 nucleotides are TGTGCCAGCAGTCCTTATCCCAGGAGGGGCTACACCTTC.